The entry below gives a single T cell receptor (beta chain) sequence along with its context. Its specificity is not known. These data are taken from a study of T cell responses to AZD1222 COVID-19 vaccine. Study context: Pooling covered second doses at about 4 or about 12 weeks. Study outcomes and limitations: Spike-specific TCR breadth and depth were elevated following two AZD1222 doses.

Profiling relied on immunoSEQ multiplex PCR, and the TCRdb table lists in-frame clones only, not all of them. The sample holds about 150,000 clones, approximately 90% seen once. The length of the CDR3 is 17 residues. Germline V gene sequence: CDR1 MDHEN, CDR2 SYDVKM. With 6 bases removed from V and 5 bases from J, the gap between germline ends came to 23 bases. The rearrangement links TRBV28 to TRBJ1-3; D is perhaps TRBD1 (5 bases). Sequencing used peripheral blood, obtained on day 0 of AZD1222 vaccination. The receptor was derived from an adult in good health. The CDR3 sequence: CASREARGRELRNTIYF. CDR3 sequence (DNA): TGTGCCAGCAGGGAAGCCCGGGGCCGTGAATTGCGAAACACCATATATTTT.